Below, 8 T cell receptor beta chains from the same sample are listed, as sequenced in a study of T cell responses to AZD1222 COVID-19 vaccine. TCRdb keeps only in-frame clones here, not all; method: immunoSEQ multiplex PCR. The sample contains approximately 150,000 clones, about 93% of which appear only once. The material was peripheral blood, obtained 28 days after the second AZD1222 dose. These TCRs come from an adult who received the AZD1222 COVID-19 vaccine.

CDR3 sequence: CSASFYGYTF. The CDR3 DNA reads as TGCAGTGCTAGCTTCTATGGCTACACCTTC. J is TRBJ1-2 and V is TRBV20-1; D is undetermined. The length of the CDR3 is 10 residues. Per the germline V gene, CDR1 is DFQATT and CDR2 is SNEGSKA (reference sequence). Trimming took 3 bases from V and 4 from J, leaving 3 bases between them.

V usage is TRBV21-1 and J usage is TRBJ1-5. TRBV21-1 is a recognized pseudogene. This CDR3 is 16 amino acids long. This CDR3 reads CASSKRLRGRNQPQHF. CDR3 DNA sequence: TGTGCCAGCAGCAAGCGCCTCCGGGGGCGGAATCAGCCCCAGCATTTT.

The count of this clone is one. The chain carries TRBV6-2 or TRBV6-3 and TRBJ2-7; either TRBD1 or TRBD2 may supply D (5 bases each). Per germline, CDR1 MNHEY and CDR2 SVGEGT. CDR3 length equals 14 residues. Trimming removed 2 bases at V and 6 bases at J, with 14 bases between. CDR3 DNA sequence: TGTGCCAGCAGTTACGTAGGGGCGCGGGTCGAGCAGTACTTC. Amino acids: CASSYVGARVEQYF.

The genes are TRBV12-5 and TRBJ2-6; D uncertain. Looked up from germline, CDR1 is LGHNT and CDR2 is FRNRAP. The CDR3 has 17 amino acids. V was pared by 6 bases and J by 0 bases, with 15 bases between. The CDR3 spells CASGRELLLSGANVLTF. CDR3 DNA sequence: TGTGCTAGTGGACGAGAACTTCTCCTCTCTGGGGCCAACGTCCTGACTTTC.

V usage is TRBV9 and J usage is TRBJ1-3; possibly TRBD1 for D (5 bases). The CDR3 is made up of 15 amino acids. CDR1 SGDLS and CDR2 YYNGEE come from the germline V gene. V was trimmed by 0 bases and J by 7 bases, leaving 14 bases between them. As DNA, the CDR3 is TGTGCCAGCAGCGTAGGGGGCGGGACGGGCAACACCATATATTTT. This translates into CASSVGGGTGNTIYF.

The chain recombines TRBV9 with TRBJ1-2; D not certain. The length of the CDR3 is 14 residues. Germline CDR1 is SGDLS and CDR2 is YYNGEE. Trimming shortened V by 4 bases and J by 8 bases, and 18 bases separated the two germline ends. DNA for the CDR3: TGTGCCAGCAGCCACCCACCCGGGGATGGGGGCTACACCTTC. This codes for CASSHPPGDGGYTF. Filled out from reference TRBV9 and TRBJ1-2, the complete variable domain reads DSGVTQTPKHLITATGQRVTLRCSPRSGDLSVYWYQQSLDQGLQFLIQYYNGEERAKGNILERFSAQQFPDLHSELNLSSLELGDSALYFCASSHPPGDGGYTFGSGTRLTVV.

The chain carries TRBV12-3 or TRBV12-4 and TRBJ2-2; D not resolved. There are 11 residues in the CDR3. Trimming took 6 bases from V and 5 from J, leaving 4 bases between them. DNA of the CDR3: TGTGCCAGCAGGAGGACCGGGGAGCTGTTTTTT. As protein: CASRRTGELFF.

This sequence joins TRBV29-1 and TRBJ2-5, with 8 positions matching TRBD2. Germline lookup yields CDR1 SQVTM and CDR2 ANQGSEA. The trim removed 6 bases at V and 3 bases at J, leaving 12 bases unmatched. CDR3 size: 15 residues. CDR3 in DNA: TGCAGCGTAGTGGGTTCACTAGCGGATGAAGAGACCCAGTACTTC. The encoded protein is CSVVGSLADEETQYF. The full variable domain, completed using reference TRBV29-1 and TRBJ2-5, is SAVISQKPSRDICQRGTSLTIQCQVDSQVTMMFWYRQQPGQSLTLIATANQGSEATYESGFVIDKFPISRPNLTFSTLTVSNMSPEDSSIYLCSVVGSLADEETQYFGPGTRLLVL.